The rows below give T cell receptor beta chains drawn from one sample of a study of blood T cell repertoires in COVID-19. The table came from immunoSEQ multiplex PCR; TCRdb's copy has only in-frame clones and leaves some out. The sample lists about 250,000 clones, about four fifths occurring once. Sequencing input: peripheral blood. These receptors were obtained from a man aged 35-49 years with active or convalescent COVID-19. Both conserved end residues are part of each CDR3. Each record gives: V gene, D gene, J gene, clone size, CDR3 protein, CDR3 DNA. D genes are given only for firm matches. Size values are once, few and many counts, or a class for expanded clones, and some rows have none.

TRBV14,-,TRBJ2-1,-,CASSQDSYSYNEQFF,TGTGCCAGCAGCCAGGACAGCTACTCCTACAATGAGCAGTTCTTC
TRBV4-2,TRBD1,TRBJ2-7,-,CASSQDLTGGVGQYF,TGTGCCAGCAGCCAAGATTTGACAGGGGGCGTCGGGCAGTACTTC
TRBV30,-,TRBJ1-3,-,CAWAGSGNTIYF,TGTGCCTGGGCCGGCTCTGGAAACACCATATATTTT
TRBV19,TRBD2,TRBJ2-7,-,CASSPDHTSGPYEQYF,TGTGCCAGTAGTCCTGACCACACTAGCGGCCCCTACGAGCAGTACTTC
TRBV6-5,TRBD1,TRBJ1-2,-,CASTRGGLLNYTF,TGTGCCAGCACCCGAGGGGGCTTACTGAACTACACCTTC
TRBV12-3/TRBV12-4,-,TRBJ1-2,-,CASRRDQGHGYTF,TGTGCCAGCAGGAGGGACCAGGGGCATGGCTACACCTTC
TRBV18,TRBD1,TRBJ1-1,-,CASSRGQVNTEAFF,TGTGCCAGCTCACGAGGACAGGTGAACACTGAAGCTTTCTTT
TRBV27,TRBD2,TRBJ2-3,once,CASSPSGGGGSTDTQYF,TGTGCCAGCAGTCCGAGCGGGGGCGGGGGATCCACAGATACGCAGTATTTT
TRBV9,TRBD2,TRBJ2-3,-,CASSVLGTSGGSTDTQYF,TGTGCCAGCAGCGTATTGGGGACTAGCGGGGGGAGCACAGATACGCAGTATTTT
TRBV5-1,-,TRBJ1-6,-,CASSFGRADSPLHF,TGCGCCAGCAGCTTCGGGAGGGCGGATTCACCCCTCCACTTT
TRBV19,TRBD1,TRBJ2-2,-,CASIRQGGTGELFF,TGTGCCAGTATACGACAGGGTGGGACCGGGGAGCTGTTTTTT
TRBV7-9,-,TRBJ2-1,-,CASSPGGFSGEQFF,TGTGCCAGCAGCCCCGGCGGCTTCTCGGGGGAGCAGTTCTTC
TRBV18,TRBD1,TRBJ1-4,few,CASSPGATGGKLFF,TGTGCCAGCTCACCGGGGGCGACAGGGGGGAAACTGTTTTTT
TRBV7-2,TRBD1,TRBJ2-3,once,CASSSPKQGPVHTDTQYF,TGTGCCAGCAGCTCCCCTAAACAGGGGCCCGTCCACACAGATACGCAGTATTTT
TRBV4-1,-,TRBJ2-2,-,CASSQGLGPGELFF,TGCGCCAGCAGCCAAGGACTAGGGCCCGGGGAGCTGTTTTTT
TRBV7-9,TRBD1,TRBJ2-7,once,CASTHDRGAGYEQYF,TGTGCCAGCACCCATGACAGGGGAGCTGGCTACGAGCAGTACTTC
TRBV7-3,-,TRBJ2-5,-,CASSPGDLGGQETQYF,TGTGCCAGCAGCCCCGGTGACCTGGGGGGCCAAGAGACCCAGTACTTC
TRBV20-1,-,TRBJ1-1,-,CSAKTWTEAFF,TGCAGTGCTAAAACATGGACTGAAGCTTTCTTT
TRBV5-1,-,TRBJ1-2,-,CASSPMQGPITNNYGYTF,TGCGCCAGCAGTCCAATGCAGGGGCCCATAACTAATAACTATGGCTACACCTTC
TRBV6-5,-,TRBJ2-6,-,CASRTGSGANVLTF,TGTGCCAGCAGGACGGGGTCTGGGGCCAACGTCCTGACTTTC
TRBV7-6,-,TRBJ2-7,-,CASSLGGGDSEQYF,TGTGCCAGCAGCTTAGGAGGGGGGGATAGCGAGCAGTACTTC
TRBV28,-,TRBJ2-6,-,CASKDWLGSGANVLTF,TGTGCCAGCAAGGACTGGTTGGGATCTGGGGCCAACGTCCTGACTTTC
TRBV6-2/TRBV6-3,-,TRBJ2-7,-,CASRPGQIFYEQYF,TGTGCCAGCAGACCTGGACAAATCTTCTACGAGCAGTACTTC
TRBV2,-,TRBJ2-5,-,CASTSQETQYF,TGTGCCAGCACTAGCCAAGAGACCCAGTACTTC
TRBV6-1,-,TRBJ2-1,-,CASSGDFRGYYNEQFF,TGTGCCAGCAGTGGGGACTTCCGGGGGTACTACAATGAGCAGTTCTTC
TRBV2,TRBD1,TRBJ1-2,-,CASRGAQGANYGYTF,TGTGCCAGCAGGGGTGCCCAGGGGGCTAACTATGGCTACACCTTC
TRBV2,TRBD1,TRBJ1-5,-,CASSGDRASNQPQHF,TGTGCCAGCAGTGGGGACAGGGCAAGTAATCAGCCCCAGCATTTT
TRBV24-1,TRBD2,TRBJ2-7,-,CATSDLGLDEQYF,TGTGCCACCAGTGACCTGGGACTAGACGAGCAGTACTTC
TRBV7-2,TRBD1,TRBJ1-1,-,CASSPRQGAGTEAFF,TGTGCCAGCAGCCCCAGACAGGGGGCGGGAACTGAAGCTTTCTTT
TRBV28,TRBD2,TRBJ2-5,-,CASRAGGVETQYF,TGTGCCAGTCGAGCGGGAGGGGTAGAGACCCAGTACTTC
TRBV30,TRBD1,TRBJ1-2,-,CAWGAQGNYGYTF,TGTGCCTGGGGGGCACAGGGGAACTATGGCTACACCTTC
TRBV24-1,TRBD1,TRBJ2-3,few,CATSDVRGTETDTQYF,TGTGCCACCAGTGATGTCAGGGGGACGGAGACAGATACGCAGTATTTT
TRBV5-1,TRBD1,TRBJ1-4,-,CASRGGQDSEKLFF,TGCGCCAGCAGGGGGGGACAGGATAGCGAAAAACTGTTTTTT
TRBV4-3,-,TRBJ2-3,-,CASSQRLTDTQYF,TGCGCCAGCAGCCAGCGACTGACAGATACGCAGTATTTT
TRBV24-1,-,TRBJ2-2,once,CATSELTSTGELFF,TGTGCCACCAGTGAGCTTACCAGCACCGGGGAGCTGTTTTTT
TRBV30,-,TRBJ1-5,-,CAWSARTANQPQHF,TGTGCCTGGAGTGCGCGGACAGCTAATCAGCCCCAGCATTTT
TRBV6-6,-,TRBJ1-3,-,CASSPGGSGNTIYF,TGTGCCAGCAGCCCCGGAGGCTCTGGAAACACCATATATTTT
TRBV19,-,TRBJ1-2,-,CASLGPPYRYGYTF,TGTGCCTCCCTGGGGCCGCCATACCGCTATGGCTACACCTTC
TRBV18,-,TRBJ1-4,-,CASSPAPTMGREKLFF,TGTGCCAGCTCACCAGCCCCGACGATGGGGCGTGAAAAACTGTTTTTT
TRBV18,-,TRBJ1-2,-,CASSPPQVLYGYTF,TGTGCCAGCTCACCACCGCAGGTCCTCTATGGCTACACCTTC
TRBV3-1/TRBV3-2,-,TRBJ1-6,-,CASSQAVTGNSPLHF,TGTGCCAGCAGCCAAGCGGTTACAGGAAATTCACCCCTCCACTTT
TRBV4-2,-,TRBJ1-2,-,CASSQDKLNYGYTF,TGTGCCAGCAGCCAAGATAAACTAAACTATGGCTACACCTTC
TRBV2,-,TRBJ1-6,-,CASSEDSGSSYNSPLHF,TGTGCCAGCAGTGAAGATAGCGGGAGCTCCTATAATTCACCCCTCCACTTT
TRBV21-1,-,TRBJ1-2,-,CASSGRRINYGYTF,TGTGCCAGCAGCGGGAGACGGATAAACTATGGCTACACCTTC
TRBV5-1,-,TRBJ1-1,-,CASRVRENTEAFF,TGCGCCAGCAGAGTGCGAGAGAACACTGAAGCTTTCTTT
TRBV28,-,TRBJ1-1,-,CASSLSDTEAFF,TGTGCCAGCAGTTTGTCGGACACTGAAGCTTTCTTT
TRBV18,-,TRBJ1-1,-,CASSPLQAANTEAFF,TGTGCCAGCTCACCCTTGCAGGCTGCGAACACTGAAGCTTTCTTT
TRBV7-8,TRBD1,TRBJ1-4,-,CATVGQGAFDEKLFF,TGTGCCACCGTGGGACAGGGGGCATTCGATGAAAAACTGTTTTTT
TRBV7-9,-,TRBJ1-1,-,CASSWIRSHTSPLNTEAFF,TGTGCCAGCAGCTGGATTCGGAGTCACACATCCCCCCTGAACACTGAAGCTTTCTTT
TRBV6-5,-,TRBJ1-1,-,CASSYPGKGEAFF,TGTGCCAGCAGTTACCCCGGGAAGGGTGAAGCTTTCTTT
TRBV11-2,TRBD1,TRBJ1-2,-,CASSLDRGRDYGYTF,TGTGCCAGCAGCTTAGACAGGGGGCGCGACTATGGCTACACCTTC
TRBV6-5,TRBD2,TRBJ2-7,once,CASSYRLADEQYF,TGTGCCAGCAGTTACCGACTAGCGGACGAGCAGTACTTC
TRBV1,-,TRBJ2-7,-,CTSSQLLTGLAGYEQYF,TGCACCAGCAGCCAACTACTTACCGGACTAGCGGGATACGAGCAGTACTTC
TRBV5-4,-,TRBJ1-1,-,CASSLKQGGGTEAFF,TGTGCCAGCAGCTTGAAGCAGGGAGGAGGCACTGAAGCTTTCTTT
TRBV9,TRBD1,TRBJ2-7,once,CASSVGQRVPYEQYF,TGTGCCAGCAGCGTGGGACAGCGAGTACCCTACGAGCAGTACTTC
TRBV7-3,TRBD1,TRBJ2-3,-,CASSFRTGSTDTQYF,TGTGCCAGCAGCTTTCGGACAGGGAGCACAGATACGCAGTATTTT
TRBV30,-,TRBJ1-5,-,CAWSAETGVSNQPQHF,TGTGCCTGGAGTGCAGAGACAGGTGTGAGCAATCAGCCCCAGCATTTT
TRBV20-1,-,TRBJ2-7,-,CSASRLASEQYF,TGCAGTGCTAGTCGTCTAGCGAGCGAGCAGTACTTC
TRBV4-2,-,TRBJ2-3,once,CASSQDGPWTDTQYF,TGTGCCAGCAGCCAAGATGGGCCCTGGACAGATACGCAGTATTTT